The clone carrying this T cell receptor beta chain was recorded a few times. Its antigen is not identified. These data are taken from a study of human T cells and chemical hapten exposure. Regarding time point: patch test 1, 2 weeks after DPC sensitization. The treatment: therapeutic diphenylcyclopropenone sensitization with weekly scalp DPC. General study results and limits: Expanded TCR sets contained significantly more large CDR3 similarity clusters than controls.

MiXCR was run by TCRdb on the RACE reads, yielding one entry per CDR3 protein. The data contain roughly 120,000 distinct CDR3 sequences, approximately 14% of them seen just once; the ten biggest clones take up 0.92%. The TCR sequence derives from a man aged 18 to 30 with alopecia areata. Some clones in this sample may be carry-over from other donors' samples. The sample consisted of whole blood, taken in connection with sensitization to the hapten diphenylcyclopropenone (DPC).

As DNA, the CDR3 is TGTGCCAGTAGGGAGCAGGGGGCTGCCTATGGCTACACCTTC. Its protein product is CASREQGAAYGYTF. The V call is TRBV19, the J call TRBJ1-2, with TRBD1 matching over 8 bases. Looked up from germline, CDR1 is LNHDA and CDR2 is SQIVND (reference sequence). The CDR3 is made up of 14 amino acids. The V gene end was trimmed by 6 bases and the J gene end by 4 bases; junction bases not matched to a gene: 7.